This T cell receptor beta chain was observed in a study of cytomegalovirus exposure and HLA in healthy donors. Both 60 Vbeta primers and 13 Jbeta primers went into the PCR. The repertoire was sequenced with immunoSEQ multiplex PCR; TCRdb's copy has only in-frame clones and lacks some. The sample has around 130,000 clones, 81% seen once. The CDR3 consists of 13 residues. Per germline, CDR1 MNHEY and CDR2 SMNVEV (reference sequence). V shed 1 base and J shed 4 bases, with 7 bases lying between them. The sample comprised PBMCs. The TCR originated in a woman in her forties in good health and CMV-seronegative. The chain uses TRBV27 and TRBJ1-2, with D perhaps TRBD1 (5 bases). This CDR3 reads CASSLWRGYGYTF. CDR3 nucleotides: TGTGCCAGCAGTTTATGGAGGGGCTATGGCTACACCTTC.